These 21 T cell receptor beta chains came from one sample sequenced in a study of T cells after yellow fever vaccination. TCRdb passed the 5' RACE reads through MiXCR, listing each CDR3 protein once. The sample consists of some 240,000 distinct CDR3 sequences, roughly 3.7% of them appearing once. The sequences come from PBMCs, collected 15 days after the yellow fever booster vaccination. All receptors derive from a man aged 18 to 35 who received the YFV17D yellow fever vaccine.

This clonotype came up many times. This CDR3 is CASSLAPGTGAYEQYF. The CDR3 DNA follows: TGTGCCAGCAGCTTAGCGCCAGGGACAGGGGCCTACGAGCAGTACTTC. The chain combines TRBV7-9 with TRBJ2-7; 10 bases match TRBD1. Germline V gene lookup returns CDR1 SEHNR and CDR2 FQNEAQ (reference sequence). There are 16 residues in the CDR3. V lost 0 bases, J lost 2 bases, and 4 bases stayed unmatched.

This clonotype was seen at least ten times. The V call is TRBV9, the J call TRBJ1-1, with D possibly matching TRBD1 (5 bases). CDR1 is SGDLS, CDR2 YYNGEE, per germline. This CDR3 is 15 amino acids long. Trimming left V 0 bases short and J 1 base short, with 10 bases between. In nucleotides, the CDR3 is TGTGCCAGCAGCGTAGAGGCAGGGAGGAACACTGAAGCTTTCTTT. Translating it yields CASSVEAGRNTEAFF.

This clonotype was observed many times. This sequence joins TRBV7-2 and TRBJ2-7; 7 nucleotides align to TRBD2. From germline, CDR1 is SGHTA and CDR2 FQGNSA. The CDR3 sequence is 12 residues long. V lost 8 bases to trimming and J lost 2 bases; unmatched junction nucleotides: 3. The CDR3 loop is CASGRGAYEQYF. DNA of the CDR3: TGTGCCAGCGGGAGGGGAGCCTACGAGCAGTACTTC. Based on the CDR3 plus reference TRBV7-2 and TRBJ2-7, the full variable domain is GAGVSQSPSNKVTEKGKDVELRCDPISGHTALYWYRQSLGQGLEFLIYFQGNSAPDKSGLPSDRFSAERTGGSVSTLTIQRTQQEDSAVYLCASGRGAYEQYFGPGTRLTVT.

This clonotype was detected ten times or more. This CDR3 is CASSYSGGFNTGELFF. CDR3 DNA: TGTGCCAGCAGCTATAGCGGGGGATTCAACACCGGGGAGCTGTTTTTT. This sequence joins TRBV7-2 and TRBJ2-2; 9 bases line up with TRBD2. The J segment lost 2 bases and the V segment lost 4 bases, leaving 5 bases of the junction unmatched. CDR1 SGHTA and CDR2 FQGNSA come from the germline V gene. The CDR3 totals 16 residues.

This clonotype was counted at least ten times. The V gene is TRBV4-1, the J gene TRBJ2-2; D might be TRBD2 (6 bases). Germline V lookup: CDR1 MGHRA, CDR2 YSYEKL. The CDR3 is made up of 17 amino acids. Trimming left V 1 base short and J 6 bases short, with 18 bases between. The CDR3 DNA sequence: TGCGCCAGCAGCCAAGTCGAGTTCGTTAGCGGCCCCGGGGAGCTGTTTTTT. It yields the protein CASSQVEFVSGPGELFF.

This clonotype showed up many times. V is TRBV27 and J is TRBJ2-7; D call uncertain. V lost 6 bases to trimming and J lost 4 bases, with 19 bases between them. Germline loops: CDR1 MNHEY, CDR2 SMNVEV (reference sequence). The CDR3 covers 15 residues. The CDR3 sequence: CASSHIPRWAYEQYV. DNA for the CDR3: TGTGCCAGCAGCCACATCCCCAGGTGGGCTTACGAGCAGTACGTC.

This clonotype was counted at least ten times. V is TRBV5-1 and J is TRBJ2-1; 9 positions agree with TRBD1. The germline CDR1 and CDR2 sequences are SGHRS and YFSETQ. This CDR3 spans 13 amino acids. The junction had 5 bases not matched to a gene; V was cut back by 4 bases and J by 9 bases. CDR3 nucleotides: TGCGCCAGCAGCACCGGACAGGGGACTGAGCAGTTCTTC. Encoded protein: CASSTGQGTEQFF.

In regard to this clonotype: Mismatch with germline at one junction end may stem from a read error. The chain joins TRBV20-1 to TRBJ2-3; D is perhaps TRBD2 (6 bases). Per germline, CDR1 DFQATT and CDR2 SNEGSKA (reference sequence). The CDR3 consists of 9 residues. CDR3 amino acids: CSASLARHF. The DNA for the CDR3 is TGCAGTGCTAGCCTAGCGAGGCATTTT.

The chain uses TRBV5-1 and TRBJ1-4, with TRBD1 as a possible D gene (5 bases). There are 14 residues in the CDR3. CDR1 is SGHRS, CDR2 YFSETQ, per germline. Trimming removed 5 bases from V and 0 bases from J, with 8 bases in between. The CDR3 loop reads CASSMTATNEKLFF. Written as DNA, the CDR3 is TGCGCCAGCAGTATGACAGCAACTAATGAAAAACTGTTTTTT.

This clonotype was observed a few times. The V gene is TRBV2, the J gene TRBJ2-2; D not resolved. Trimming removed 0 bases at V and 7 bases at J, with 9 bases between. Looked up from germline, CDR1 is SNHLY and CDR2 is FYNNEI. The CDR3 is 14 residues long. The CDR3 nucleotides read TGTGCCAGCAGTGAAGCTGTCCCGGGCGGGGAGCTGTTTTTT. Encoded protein: CASSEAVPGGELFF.

This clonotype was detected ten times or more. V usage is TRBV24-1 and J usage is TRBJ2-7; 10 bases agree with TRBD1. From germline, CDR1 is KGHDR and CDR2 SFDVKD. The V segment lost 4 bases and the J segment 1 base; nucleotides outside the gene matches: 9. CDR3 size: 17 residues. The CDR3, as DNA: TGTGCCACCAGTGACCCATCGGACAGGGGGGCTTCCTACGAGCAGTACTTC. It translates to CATSDPSDRGASYEQYF.

This clonotype was detected many times. This sequence joins TRBV6-5 and TRBJ1-2; 9 nucleotides match TRBD1. CDR3 size: 14 residues. The germline gives CDR1 MNHEY, CDR2 SVGAGI. Trimming removed 6 bases from V and 4 bases from J; junction bases left unmatched: 6. The chain's CDR3 is CASRAGTGTYGYTF. The CDR3, as DNA: TGTGCCAGCAGGGCCGGGACAGGGACCTATGGCTACACCTTC.

The V gene is TRBV24-1, the J gene TRBJ1-5; TRBD1 matches 7 bases. The CDR3 contains 15 residues. Unmatched junction bases numbered 7, after V lost 4 bases and J lost 5 bases. Per germline, CDR1 KGHDR and CDR2 SFDVKD. The CDR3 DNA sequence: TGTGCCACCAGTGACCCTAGACAGGGCCATCAGCCCCAGCATTTT. It codes for CATSDPRQGHQPQHF.

Ten or more counts support this clonotype. This chain joins TRBV14 and TRBJ2-2; D ambiguous. This CDR3 has 14 amino acids. From germline, CDR1 is SGHDN and CDR2 FVKESK. Trimming left V 2 bases short and J 9 bases short, with 13 bases between. The CDR3 sequence: CASSQLVLPRELFF. CDR3 bases: TGTGCCAGCAGCCAATTGGTCCTTCCTCGGGAGCTGTTTTTT.

This clonotype was detected many times. The chain is built from TRBV12-3 or TRBV12-4 and TRBJ1-5, with 8 bases that match TRBD1. With V trimmed by 5 bases and J by 5 bases, 2 bases remained unmatched. There are 13 residues in the CDR3. The DNA for the CDR3 is TGTGCCAGCAGTGGACAGGGAGATCAGCCCCAGCATTTT. Its translation is CASSGQGDQPQHF.

The sample holds a few counts of this clonotype. V usage is TRBV12-5 and J usage is TRBJ2-7; D not certain. Germline CDR1 LGHNT, CDR2 FRNRAP. V lost 3 bases and J 0 bases, leaving 6 bases between the germline ends. The CDR3 has 13 residues. The CDR3 DNA is TGTGCTAGTGGTTTTTGGAGCTCCTACGAGCAGTACTTC. Translation: CASGFWSSYEQYF.

This clonotype has only a few counts. CDR3 DNA sequence: TGTGCCAGTACTACGACAGGGGAGTTGGAGACCCAGTACTTC. Translating gives CASTTTGELETQYF. V and J are TRBV19 and TRBJ2-5; TRBD1 matches 8 bases. CDR1 is LNHDA and CDR2 is SQIVND in the germline V gene (reference sequence). The junction had 9 bases not matched to a gene; V was cut back by 7 bases and J by 5 bases. The length of the CDR3 is 14 residues. Drawing the rest from reference TRBV19 and TRBJ2-5, the complete variable domain is DGGITQSPKYLFRKEGQNVTLSCEQNLNHDAMYWYRQDPGQGLRLIYYSQIVNDFQKGDIAEGYSVSREKKESFPLTVTSAQKNPTAFYLCASTTTGELETQYFGPGTRLLVL.

The V call is TRBV5-1, the J call TRBJ2-1, with a weak D call TRBD1 (5 bases). Germline assignment: CDR1 SGHRS and CDR2 YFSETQ. The CDR3 length is 14 residues. The V end was cut by 0 bases, the J end by 7 bases, with 11 bases between. The DNA for the CDR3 is TGCGCCAGCAGCTTGGGCAGGGTCGGTAATGAGCAGTTCTTC. Encoded protein: CASSLGRVGNEQFF.

This clonotype was detected many times. The chain employs TRBV28 and TRBJ2-7, with D perhaps matching TRBD2 (5 bases). This CDR3 is 12 amino acids long. Germline CDR1 MDHEN, CDR2 SYDVKM. Trimming cost V 5 bases and J 4 bases, with 9 bases left between them. The DNA for the CDR3 is TGTGCCAGCAGTACTAGAGCGTACGAGCAGTACGTC. It yields the protein CASSTRAYEQYV.

Many counts were recorded for this clonotype. The chain links TRBV25-1 to TRBJ1-2; TRBD1 matches at 9 bases. The CDR3 extends over 15 amino acids. From germline, CDR1 is MGHDK and CDR2 SYGVNS. V shed 4 bases and J 3 bases; nucleotides not matched to a gene: 6. The CDR3 here is CASSVDRTGDYGYTF. The CDR3 region has the DNA TGTGCCAGCAGTGTAGACCGGACAGGGGACTATGGCTACACCTTC.

There are many counts of this clonotype. This chain uses TRBV4-3 with TRBJ2-6; D call uncertain. Between the trimmed V and J ends, which lost 1 base and 3 bases, there was a span of 4 bases. The CDR3 extends over 14 amino acids. Germline loops: CDR1 LGHNA, CDR2 YSLEER. CDR3 residues: CASSQGDGANVLTF. CDR3 in DNA: TGCGCCAGCAGCCAAGGGGATGGGGCCAACGTCCTGACTTTC.